This T cell receptor beta chain was retrieved from a study of shared clonotypes between healthy human individuals. Study-wide findings and caveats: Among the subsets, naive ones generally showed larger estimated richness than memory ones.

The CDR3 is 16 amino acids. The germline CDR1 and CDR2 sequences are MNHNS and SASEGT. Trimming removed 4 bases at V and 4 bases at J, with 16 bases between. Researchers ran the assay at a deep level. Some clones are missing from TCRdb's copy, which holds only in-frame ones; the method was immunoSEQ multiplex PCR. In the table there are roughly 2 million clones, 85% to 95% of which are singletons. Points on this clone: Its antigen remains unidentified.

Every one of the donors was a Caucasian adult that lived in Nashville, Tennessee. CD45RA+ naive and CD45RA-negative memory subsets were separated from CD4+ cells. Sample: naive CD4+ T cells sorted from blood. Subset defined: CD45RA+ positively selected. This rearrangement joins TRBV6-1 to TRBJ2-2; D may be TRBD1 (5 bases). This clonotype was sampled from a man aged 18 to 35 in good health. In DNA form, the CDR3 reads TGTGCCAGCAGTGGTCTCAGGGAAGTCGGCACCGGGGAGCTGTTTTTT. Translated, it gives CASSGLREVGTGELFF.